The rows below give T cell receptor beta chains drawn from one sample of a study of blood T cell repertoires in COVID-19. Here immunoSEQ multiplex PCR was the method, and the copy in TCRdb shows in-frame clones only, minus some. The sample comprises tens of thousands of clones, approximately 80% of which are singletons, and less than 2.5% rests with the top ten. The sequencing sample was made of peripheral blood. The receptor set was obtained from a woman between 65 and 79 years old with acute or convalescent COVID-19. CDR3s include the opening cysteine and the closing phenylalanine or tryptophan. A D gene is named only where the DNA matches it firmly. Some rows mark clone size as missing; the rest say once, few, many or name a class of expanded clone.

V: TRBV2; size: -; D: -; J: TRBJ1-1; DNA: TGTGCCAGCAGTACACGGGCTGAAGCTTTCTTT; CDR3: CASSTRAEAFF
V: TRBV7-9; size: -; D: -; J: TRBJ2-1; DNA: TGTGCCAGCAGCTTATTTACAGCCCTTGCCTCCTTTTACAATGAGCAGTTCTTC; CDR3: CASSLFTALASFYNEQFF
V: TRBV5-1; size: few; D: TRBD1; J: TRBJ2-1; DNA: TGCGCCAGCAGCTTAACAGGGGCCACATACAATGAGCAGTTCTTC; CDR3: CASSLTGATYNEQFF
V: TRBV5-5; size: -; D: -; J: TRBJ1-1; DNA: TGTGCCAGCAGCTTGTCAGGTGAAGCTTTCTTT; CDR3: CASSLSGEAFF
V: TRBV7-3; size: -; D: TRBD1; J: TRBJ1-1; DNA: TGTGCCAGCAGCTCAATTACAGGGGGCGGGCGCGAAAACACTGAAGCTTTCTTT; CDR3: CASSSITGGGRENTEAFF
V: TRBV6-5; size: -; D: -; J: TRBJ2-1; DNA: TGTGCCAGCAGTCCACACCGCTATACAGGGAATGAGCAGTTCTTC; CDR3: CASSPHRYTGNEQFF
V: TRBV5-5; size: -; D: -; J: TRBJ1-2; DNA: TGTGCCAGCAGCTTTGGGGGGGACCTTTATGGCTACACCTTC; CDR3: CASSFGGDLYGYTF
V: TRBV14; size: -; D: -; J: TRBJ2-2; DNA: TGTGCCAGCAGCCAAGAAGGCAGGGGATACGGGGAGCTGTTTTTT; CDR3: CASSQEGRGYGELFF
V: TRBV28; size: few; D: -; J: TRBJ2-2; DNA: TGTGCCAGCATCCAGATCGGGGGCGGGGAGCTGTTTTTT; CDR3: CASIQIGGGELFF
V: TRBV6-5; size: once; D: TRBD1; J: TRBJ1-6; DNA: TGTGCCAGCAGCTGGACAGGGAACTCACCCCTCCACTTT; CDR3: CASSWTGNSPLHF
V: TRBV11-2; size: -; D: TRBD2; J: TRBJ2-1; DNA: TGTGCCAGCAGCCAGCTAGCGGGGTATTTCGATGAGCAGTTCTTC; CDR3: CASSQLAGYFDEQFF
V: TRBV6-5; size: -; D: -; J: TRBJ1-5; DNA: TGTGCCAGCAGTCCGGTCGGGGATGGCAATCAGCCCCAGCATTTT; CDR3: CASSPVGDGNQPQHF
V: TRBV15; size: -; D: TRBD2; J: TRBJ2-7; DNA: TGTGCCACCAGCAGCCGACGTGAAGCGGGGGGCCAGTACGAGCAGTACTTC; CDR3: CATSSRREAGGQYEQYF
V: TRBV5-1; size: -; D: -; J: TRBJ1-1; DNA: TGCGCCAGCAGCCCTGGGGGCTTGGCAGGGGATCCCACTGAAGCTTTCTTT; CDR3: CASSPGGLAGDPTEAFF
V: TRBV7-2; size: -; D: -; J: TRBJ1-1; DNA: TGTGCCAGCAGCTTGGGACTCCAGAACACTGAAGCTTTCTTT; CDR3: CASSLGLQNTEAFF
V: TRBV9; size: -; D: TRBD1; J: TRBJ2-2; DNA: TGTGCCAGCAGTCCACAGGGGGCGGGCACCGGGGAGCTGTTTTTT; CDR3: CASSPQGAGTGELFF
V: TRBV19; size: -; D: TRBD1; J: TRBJ1-1; DNA: TGTGCCAGTAGTATGGGACAGGAGTACACTGAAGCTTTCTTT; CDR3: CASSMGQEYTEAFF
V: TRBV5-1; size: once; D: -; J: TRBJ1-1; DNA: TGCGCCAGCAGTTCTCGTCCGACAGGAGAGAACACTGAAGCTTTCTTT; CDR3: CASSSRPTGENTEAFF
V: TRBV7-9; size: -; D: TRBD1; J: TRBJ1-5; DNA: TGTGCCAGCAGCTTAACGGGACAGGGAAATCAGCCCCAGCATTTT; CDR3: CASSLTGQGNQPQHF
V: TRBV6-2/TRBV6-3; size: -; D: TRBD2; J: TRBJ2-1; DNA: TGTGCCAGCGGCCTCGGGAGGCTACCGGACCCCAATGAGCAGTTCTTC; CDR3: CASGLGRLPDPNEQFF
V: TRBV10-3; size: -; D: TRBD2; J: TRBJ2-3; DNA: TGTGCCATCAGTGGGGTGACGGGGGGAACAGATACGCAGTATTTT; CDR3: CAISGVTGGTDTQYF
V: TRBV5-6; size: -; D: TRBD1; J: TRBJ2-1; DNA: TGTGCCAGCAGCTTGGGGGGACAGGGAACCTACAATGAGCAGTTCTTC; CDR3: CASSLGGQGTYNEQFF
V: TRBV12-3/TRBV12-4; size: -; D: -; J: TRBJ1-1; DNA: TGTGCCGTTAGTCAGGGCGGCACTGAAGCTTTCTTT; CDR3: CAVSQGGTEAFF
V: TRBV29-1; size: -; D: TRBD1; J: TRBJ1-1; DNA: TGCAGCGTACTACAGGGGGGGGACACTGAAGCTTTCTTT; CDR3: CSVLQGGDTEAFF
V: TRBV6-2/TRBV6-3; size: -; D: TRBD1; J: TRBJ1-2; DNA: TGTGCCAGCAGTTACTTCGACAGGGGAAAGAGTAGCTACACCTTC; CDR3: CASSYFDRGKSSYTF
V: TRBV29-1; size: once; D: -; J: TRBJ1-2; DNA: TGCAGCGTTGAAGAGGGTCAGGGTTGGGGCTACACCTTC; CDR3: CSVEEGQGWGYTF
V: TRBV18; size: -; D: -; J: TRBJ2-6; DNA: TGTGCCAGCTCACCAGGGCAGGGGACCTACTCTGGGGCCAACGTCCTGACTTTC; CDR3: CASSPGQGTYSGANVLTF
V: TRBV9; size: -; D: TRBD1; J: TRBJ2-5; DNA: TGTGCCAGCAGCGTAGCTACAGGGGGGGAGACCCAGTACTTC; CDR3: CASSVATGGETQYF
V: TRBV7-9; size: -; D: -; J: TRBJ1-1; DNA: TGTGCCAGCAGCTTAGGAGGGGGGAACACTGAAGCTTTCTTT; CDR3: CASSLGGGNTEAFF
V: TRBV7-9; size: few; D: -; J: TRBJ1-6; DNA: TGTGCCAGCAGACAGGGACCCCGGGGTTCACCCCTCCACTTT; CDR3: CASRQGPRGSPLHF
V: TRBV24-1; size: -; D: TRBD2; J: TRBJ2-7; DNA: TGTGCCACCAGTGATTTATGGGGGGAGGGGCAGTACTTC; CDR3: CATSDLWGEGQYF
V: TRBV6-1; size: -; D: -; J: TRBJ2-3; DNA: TGTGCCAGCAGTGAAGCTCCTATACGCACAGATACGCAGTATTTT; CDR3: CASSEAPIRTDTQYF
V: TRBV5-4; size: few; D: TRBD1; J: TRBJ2-1; DNA: TGTGCCAGCAGCGAGCGGACAGGGTTTAATGAGCAGTTCTTC; CDR3: CASSERTGFNEQFF
V: TRBV18; size: -; D: TRBD2; J: TRBJ2-5; DNA: TGTGCCAGCTCCCCCCGGCGGGGGTCAGAGACCCAGTACTTC; CDR3: CASSPRRGSETQYF
V: TRBV3-1/TRBV3-2; size: -; D: -; J: TRBJ1-6; DNA: TGTGCCAGCAGCCAAGCGGGAAATTCACCCCTCCACTTT; CDR3: CASSQAGNSPLHF
V: TRBV5-1; size: -; D: TRBD1; J: TRBJ1-6; DNA: TGCGCCAGCAGCTCGGGACAGACTTTTAATTCACCCCTCCACTTT; CDR3: CASSSGQTFNSPLHF
V: TRBV5-1; size: -; D: TRBD2; J: TRBJ2-1; DNA: TGCGCCAGCAGCTCCGGGACTAGCGGGGGTGATGAGCAGTTCTTC; CDR3: CASSSGTSGGDEQFF
V: TRBV18; size: -; D: TRBD1; J: TRBJ2-2; DNA: TGTGCCAGCTCACTTCCGGGACAGGGACCTATCGGGGAGCTGTTTTTT; CDR3: CASSLPGQGPIGELFF
V: TRBV7-8; size: -; D: TRBD1; J: TRBJ1-5; DNA: TGTGCCAGCAGAGGTCAGGGGGATCAGCCCCAGCATTTT; CDR3: CASRGQGDQPQHF
V: TRBV28; size: -; D: -; J: TRBJ1-3; DNA: TGTGCCAGCAGGCGCCGGGCCAGGGGCTCCCTTTCGCGGGGAAACACCATATATTTT; CDR3: CASRRRARGSLSRGNTIYF
V: TRBV20-1; size: -; D: -; J: TRBJ1-1; DNA: TGCAGTGCCCGTAACACTGAAGCTTTCTTT; CDR3: CSARNTEAFF
V: TRBV27; size: -; D: -; J: TRBJ1-2; DNA: TGTGCCAGCAGTTTTTTAGGAGAGGCTAACTATGGCTACACCTTC; CDR3: CASSFLGEANYGYTF
V: TRBV6-5; size: -; D: -; J: TRBJ1-4; DNA: TGTGCCAGCCCCTTTATGGCAGCAACTAATGAAAAACTGTTTTTT; CDR3: CASPFMAATNEKLFF
V: TRBV4-1; size: -; D: -; J: TRBJ1-4; DNA: TGCGCCAGCAGCCAAGCAGGGGTTTCTAATGAAAAACTGTTTTTT; CDR3: CASSQAGVSNEKLFF
V: TRBV27; size: -; D: TRBD1; J: TRBJ1-1; DNA: TGTGCCAGCAGTACCCGTCTCCCAGGGACAGGGGGCGCGGACACTGAAGCTTTCTTT; CDR3: CASSTRLPGTGGADTEAFF
V: TRBV28; size: once; D: TRBD1; J: TRBJ1-2; DNA: TGTGCCAGCAGTTTAGTGGGACAGGGCTATGGCTACACCTTC; CDR3: CASSLVGQGYGYTF
V: TRBV6-5; size: -; D: -; J: TRBJ1-2; DNA: TGTGCCTGCGAGCGGGGGGGCAGCTACACCTTC; CDR3: CACERGGSYTF